Reported below is one T cell receptor (beta chain). The repertoire was sequenced with immunoSEQ multiplex PCR; TCRdb's copy has only in-frame clones and lacks some. The data show under 150,000 clones, approximately 80% seen once. Germline CDR1 and CDR2: GTSNPN and SVGIG (reference sequence). Trimming shortened V by 2 bases and J by 5 bases, and 18 bases separated the two germline ends. The CDR3 consists of 15 residues. These data come from a study of blood T cell repertoires in COVID-19. Overall study context: Nucleic acid was either cDNA or gDNA, and it came from T cells, B-cell-depleted T cells, or PBMCs.

The chain joins TRBV30 to TRBJ1-1; TRBD1 might be the D (5 bases). This clonotype was sampled from a man aged 55 to 70 with active or convalescent COVID-19. Sequencing was done on a sample of peripheral blood. The DNA of the CDR3 is TGTGCCTGGAGTTTCGGGCAGGGCTTGAGGACTGAAGCTTTCTTT. Its protein is CAWSFGQGLRTEAFF.